Here is one T cell receptor beta chain with its context. Its specificity is not known. These data come from a study of CD8+CD57+ T cells in acquired aplastic anemia. Turning to the study itself: An average of approximately 3.2 ug of DNA was obtained from sorted CD4+ and CD8+ cells.

General study results and limits: Patient and control CD8+ Simpson's diversity was not significantly different. Both patients and controls carried the same twenty-nine CD8+ CDR3 sequences.

Patients sequenced had flow cytometry evidence of CD8+CD57+ cell expansion. Each patient had severe acquired aplastic anemia. Genomic DNA provided the template from which TCR beta VDJ and CDR3 profiles were obtained. One entry per CDR3 protein, called by TCRdb with MiXCR from the reads. The table records approximately 150,000 distinct CDR3 sequences, over 70% of them present only once. This sequence was found in a human donor with aplastic anemia. The sequencing sample was made of sorted CD4+, CD8+, or CD8+CD57+ T cells (not recorded which) from PBMCs.

For the CDR3, the DNA is TGCAGTGCTAGGATGCGGATTTACTCCTACAATGAGCAGTTCTTC. Protein product: CSARMRIYSYNEQFF. The V and J genes are TRBV20-1 and TRBJ2-1; D is undetermined. This CDR3 has 15 residues. The V and J ends lost 3 bases and 0 bases respectively, with 12 bases between them. The germline V gene encodes CDR1 DFQATT and CDR2 SNEGSKA (reference sequence).